This T cell receptor (beta chain) was recorded in a study of blood T cell repertoires in COVID-19. About the study: Sites across the United States, Italy and Spain contributed samples from acute and convalescent COVID-19. The analysed material was cDNA or gDNA that came from T cells, B-cell-depleted T cells, or PBMCs.

Per the study methods: Estimated nucleated cell counts came from reference gene primer amplification. Using immunoSEQ multiplex PCR, the repertoire was profiled, and TCRdb retains in-frame clones only, with some absent. V and J calls and clone size are those listed in that table; D and trimming were worked out from the DNA. The data contain under 350,000 clones, roughly 91% of them singletons. CDR1 and CDR2 from the germline V gene are SQVTM and ANQGSEA. V shed 4 bases and J shed 0 bases, with 12 bases lying between them. The CDR3 consists of 14 residues. The rearrangement links TRBV29-1 to TRBJ2-5, with a tentative D call TRBD1 (6 bases). The receptor was derived from a man aged 35-49 years with acute or convalescent COVID-19. Sequencing was done on a sample of peripheral blood. The CDR3 spells CSVVRGSYQETQYF. CDR3 in DNA: TGCAGCGTTGTAAGGGGGAGCTACCAAGAGACCCAGTACTTC.